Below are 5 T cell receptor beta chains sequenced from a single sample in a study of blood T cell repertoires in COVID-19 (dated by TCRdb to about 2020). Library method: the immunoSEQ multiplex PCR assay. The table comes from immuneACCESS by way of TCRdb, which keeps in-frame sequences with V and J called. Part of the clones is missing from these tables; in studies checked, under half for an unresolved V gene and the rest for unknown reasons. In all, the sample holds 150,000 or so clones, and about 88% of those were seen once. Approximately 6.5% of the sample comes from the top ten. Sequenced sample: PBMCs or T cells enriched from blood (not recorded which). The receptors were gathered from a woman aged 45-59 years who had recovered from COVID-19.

DNA of the CDR3: TGTGCCAGCAGCTCTGGACAGGGGAAGTTCTTC. Translated: CASSSGQGKFF. The V call is TRBV7-9, the J call TRBJ2-1; 9 bases are a match to TRBD1. The germline V gene encodes CDR1 SEHNR and CDR2 FQNEAQ (reference sequence). Losses at the gene ends were 4 bases for V and 14 bases for J; bases not matched to a gene: 3. The CDR3 has 11 residues.

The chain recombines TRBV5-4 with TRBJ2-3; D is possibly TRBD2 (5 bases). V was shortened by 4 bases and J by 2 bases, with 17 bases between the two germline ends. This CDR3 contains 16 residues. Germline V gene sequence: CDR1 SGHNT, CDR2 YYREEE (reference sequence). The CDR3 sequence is CASSIIGEGFTDTQYF. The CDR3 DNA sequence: TGTGCCAGCAGCATAATTGGAGAGGGATTCACAGATACGCAGTATTTT.

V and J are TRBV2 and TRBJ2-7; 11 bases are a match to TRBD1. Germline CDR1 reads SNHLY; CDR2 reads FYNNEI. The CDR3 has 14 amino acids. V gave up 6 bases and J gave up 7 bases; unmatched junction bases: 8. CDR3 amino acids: CASRIGQGAWEQYF. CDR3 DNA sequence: TGTGCCAGCAGGATAGGACAGGGGGCTTGGGAGCAGTACTTC.

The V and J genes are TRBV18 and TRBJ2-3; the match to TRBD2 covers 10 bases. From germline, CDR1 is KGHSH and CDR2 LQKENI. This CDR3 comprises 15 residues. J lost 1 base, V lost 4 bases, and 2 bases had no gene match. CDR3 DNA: TGTGCCAGCTCACACGGGACTAGCGGCACAGATACGCAGTATTTT. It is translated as CASSHGTSGTDTQYF.

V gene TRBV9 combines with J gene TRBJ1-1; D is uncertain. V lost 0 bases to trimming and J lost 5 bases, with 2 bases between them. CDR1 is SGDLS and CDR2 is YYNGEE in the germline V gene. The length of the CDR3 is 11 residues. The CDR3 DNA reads TGTGCCAGCAGCGTAGCGACTGAAGCTTTCTTT. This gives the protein CASSVATEAFF.